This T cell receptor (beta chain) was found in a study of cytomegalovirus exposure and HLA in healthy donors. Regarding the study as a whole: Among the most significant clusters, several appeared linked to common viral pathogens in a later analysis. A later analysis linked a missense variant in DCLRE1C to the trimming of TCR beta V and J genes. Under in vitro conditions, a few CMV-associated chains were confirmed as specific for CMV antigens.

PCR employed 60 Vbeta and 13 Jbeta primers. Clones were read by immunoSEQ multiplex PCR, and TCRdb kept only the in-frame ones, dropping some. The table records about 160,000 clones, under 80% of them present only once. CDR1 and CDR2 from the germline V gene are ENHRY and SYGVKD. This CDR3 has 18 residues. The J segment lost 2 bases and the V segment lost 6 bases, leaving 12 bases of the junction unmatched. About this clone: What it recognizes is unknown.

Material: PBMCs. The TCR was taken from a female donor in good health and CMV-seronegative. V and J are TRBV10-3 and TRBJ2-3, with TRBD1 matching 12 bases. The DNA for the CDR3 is TGTGCCATCAGGTCCCGGGACAGGGGGCGCGGGGACACAGATACGCAGTATTTT. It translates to CAIRSRDRGRGDTDTQYF.